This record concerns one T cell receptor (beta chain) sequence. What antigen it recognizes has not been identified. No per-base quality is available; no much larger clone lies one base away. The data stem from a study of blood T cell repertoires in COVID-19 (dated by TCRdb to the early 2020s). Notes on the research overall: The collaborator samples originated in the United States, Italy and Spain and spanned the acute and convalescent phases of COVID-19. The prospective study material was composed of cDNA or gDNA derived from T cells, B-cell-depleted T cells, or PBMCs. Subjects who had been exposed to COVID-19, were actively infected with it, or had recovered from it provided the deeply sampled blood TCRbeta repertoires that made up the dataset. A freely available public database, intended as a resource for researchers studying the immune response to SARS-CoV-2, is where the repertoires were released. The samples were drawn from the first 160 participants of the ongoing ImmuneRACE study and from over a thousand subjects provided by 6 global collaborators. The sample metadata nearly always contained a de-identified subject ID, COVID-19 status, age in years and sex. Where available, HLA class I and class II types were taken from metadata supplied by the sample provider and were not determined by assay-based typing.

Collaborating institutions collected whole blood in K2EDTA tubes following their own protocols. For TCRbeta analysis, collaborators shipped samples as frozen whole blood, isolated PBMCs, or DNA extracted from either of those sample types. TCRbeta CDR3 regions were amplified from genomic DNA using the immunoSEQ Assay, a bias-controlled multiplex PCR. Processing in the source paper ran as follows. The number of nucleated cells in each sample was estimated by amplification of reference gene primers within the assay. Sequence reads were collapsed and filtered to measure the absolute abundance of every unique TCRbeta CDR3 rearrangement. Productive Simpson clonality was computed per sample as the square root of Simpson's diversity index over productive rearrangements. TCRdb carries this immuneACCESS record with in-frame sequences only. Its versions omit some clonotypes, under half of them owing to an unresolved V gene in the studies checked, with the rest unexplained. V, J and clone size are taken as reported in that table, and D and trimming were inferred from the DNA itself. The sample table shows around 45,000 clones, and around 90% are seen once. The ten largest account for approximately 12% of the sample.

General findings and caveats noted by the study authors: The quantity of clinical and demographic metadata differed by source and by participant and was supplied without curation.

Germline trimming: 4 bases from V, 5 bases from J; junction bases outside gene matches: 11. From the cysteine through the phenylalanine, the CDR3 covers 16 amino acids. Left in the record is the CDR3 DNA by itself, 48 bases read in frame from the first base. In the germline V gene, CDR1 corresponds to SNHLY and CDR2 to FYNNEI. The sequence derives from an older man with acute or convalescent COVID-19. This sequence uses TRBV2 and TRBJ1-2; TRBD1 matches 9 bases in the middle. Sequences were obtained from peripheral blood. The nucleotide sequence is TGTGCCAGCAGTGCCGAGAAGGACAGGGGTCTTTATGGCTACACCTTC. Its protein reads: CASSAEKDRGLYGYTF.